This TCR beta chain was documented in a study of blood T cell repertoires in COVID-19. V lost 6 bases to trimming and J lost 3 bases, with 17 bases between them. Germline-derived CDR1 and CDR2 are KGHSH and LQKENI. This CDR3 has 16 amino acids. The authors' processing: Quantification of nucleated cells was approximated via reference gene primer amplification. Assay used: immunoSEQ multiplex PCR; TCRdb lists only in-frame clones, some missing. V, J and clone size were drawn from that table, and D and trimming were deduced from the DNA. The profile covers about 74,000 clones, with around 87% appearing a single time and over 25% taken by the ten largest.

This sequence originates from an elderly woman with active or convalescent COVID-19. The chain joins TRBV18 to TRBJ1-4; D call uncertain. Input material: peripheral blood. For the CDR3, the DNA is TGTGCCAGCTCGCCGAACCCCGGGTGGGCTAATGAAAAACTGTTTTTT. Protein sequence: CASSPNPGWANEKLFF.